The subject of this entry is one T cell receptor beta chain. Its antigen is as yet unknown. Repertoires were generated with immunoSEQ multiplex PCR, while TCRdb's copy carries only in-frame clones and drops some. The table records 200,000 to 250,000 clones, roughly 90% of them present only once. Regarding treatment: roughly 20 received Ad26.COV2.S at low or high dose, single or two shots; roughly five received placebo; per-sample allocation not given. Samples analyzed were those drawn on day 63 after the first vaccine or placebo injection. The CDR3 totals 15 residues. V was clipped by 6 bases and J by 2 bases, with 14 bases between them. Germline V gene sequence: CDR1 SNHLY, CDR2 FYNNEI. This specimen comes from a study of Ad26.COV2.S vaccination and SARS-CoV-2 variants. Study details: COV1001, an Ad26.COV2.S trial, supplied this vaccine-arm donor. Once or twice, 56 days apart, Ad26.COV2.S was delivered intramuscularly.

Points from the study as a whole: Whether participants received vaccine or placebo, their non-spike TCR breadth was similar. Responses of spike-specific T cells (both CD8+ and CD4+) reportedly showed substantial breadth after vaccination.

The source material was peripheral blood, sampled in a trial of Ad26.COV2.S vaccine versus placebo. The rearrangement links TRBV2 to TRBJ1-5; TRBD1 is a possible D gene (5 bases). The sequence was obtained from a person aged 18-60 years who received the Ad26.COV2.S COVID-19 vaccine or a placebo. CDR3 amino acids: CASSNAGRGNQPQHF. The DNA for the CDR3 is TGTGCCAGCAGCAATGCAGGGAGAGGCAATCAGCCCCAGCATTTT.